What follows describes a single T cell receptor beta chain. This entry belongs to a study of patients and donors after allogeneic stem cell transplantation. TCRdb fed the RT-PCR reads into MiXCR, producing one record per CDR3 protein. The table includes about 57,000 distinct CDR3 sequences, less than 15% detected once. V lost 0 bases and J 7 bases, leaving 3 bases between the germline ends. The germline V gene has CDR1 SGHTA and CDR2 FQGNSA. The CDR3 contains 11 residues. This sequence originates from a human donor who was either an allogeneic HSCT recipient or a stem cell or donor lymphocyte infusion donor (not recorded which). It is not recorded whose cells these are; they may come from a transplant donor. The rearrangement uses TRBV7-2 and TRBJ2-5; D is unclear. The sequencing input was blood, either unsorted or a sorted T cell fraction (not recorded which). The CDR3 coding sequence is TGTGCCAGCAGCTTAGCAGGGACCCAGTACTTC. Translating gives CASSLAGTQYF. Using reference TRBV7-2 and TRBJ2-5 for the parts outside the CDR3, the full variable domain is GAGVSQSPSNKVTEKGKDVELRCDPISGHTALYWYRQSLGQGLEFLIYFQGNSAPDKSGLPSDRFSAERTGGSVSTLTIQRTQQEDSAVYLCASSLAGTQYFGPGTRLLVL.